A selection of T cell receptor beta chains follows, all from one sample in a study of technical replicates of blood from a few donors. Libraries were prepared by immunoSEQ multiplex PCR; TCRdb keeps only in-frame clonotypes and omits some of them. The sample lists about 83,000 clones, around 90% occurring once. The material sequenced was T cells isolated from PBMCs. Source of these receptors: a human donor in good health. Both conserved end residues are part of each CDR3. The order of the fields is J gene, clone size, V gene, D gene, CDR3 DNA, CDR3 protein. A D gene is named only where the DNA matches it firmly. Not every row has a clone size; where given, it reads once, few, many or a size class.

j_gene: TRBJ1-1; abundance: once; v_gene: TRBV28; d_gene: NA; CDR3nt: TGTGCCGTAAAAAGCGAGGGGGGGGGATCGAACACTGAAGCTTTCTTT; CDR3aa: CAVKSEGGGSNTEAFF
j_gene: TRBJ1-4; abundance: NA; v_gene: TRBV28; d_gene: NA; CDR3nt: TGTGCCAGCACCATGGGGGGTGCTGCTAATGAAAAACTGTTTTTT; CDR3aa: CASTMGGAANEKLFF
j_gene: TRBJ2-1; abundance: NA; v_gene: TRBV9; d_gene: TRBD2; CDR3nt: TGTGCCAGCAGCATCAGTCCTCCCATAGCGGGAGTAAGGTACAATGAGCAGTTCTTC; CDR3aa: CASSISPPIAGVRYNEQFF
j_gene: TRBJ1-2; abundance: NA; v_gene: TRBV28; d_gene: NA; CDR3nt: TGTGCCAGCAGTTTTCGGAGCTATGGCTACACCTTC; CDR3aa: CASSFRSYGYTF
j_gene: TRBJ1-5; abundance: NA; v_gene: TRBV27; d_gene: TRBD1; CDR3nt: TGTGCCAGCAGTGCACGTTGGACAGGGCTCAATCAGCCCCAGCATTTT; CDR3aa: CASSARWTGLNQPQHF
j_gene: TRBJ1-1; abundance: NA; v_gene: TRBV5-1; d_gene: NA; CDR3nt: TGCGCCAGCAGCAGGGCGGACTACACTGAAGCTTTCTTT; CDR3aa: CASSRADYTEAFF
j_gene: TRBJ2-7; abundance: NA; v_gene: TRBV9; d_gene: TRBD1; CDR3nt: TGTGCCAGCAGCGAGCGGGACAGGGGATGGCAGTACTTC; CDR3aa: CASSERDRGWQYF
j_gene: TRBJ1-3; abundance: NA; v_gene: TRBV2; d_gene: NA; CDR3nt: TGTGCCAGCAGACAGGGATCCCATTATGGAAACACCATATATTTT; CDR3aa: CASRQGSHYGNTIYF
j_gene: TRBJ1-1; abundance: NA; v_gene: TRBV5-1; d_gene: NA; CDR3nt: TGCGCCAGCAGGGATCCGGGGGGATTGAACACTGAAGCTTTCTTT; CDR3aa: CASRDPGGLNTEAFF
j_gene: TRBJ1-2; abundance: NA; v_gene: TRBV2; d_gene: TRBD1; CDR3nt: TGTGCCAGCAGCGATAATGACAGGGGGATGAGACTCGGCCTCTATGGCTACACCTTC; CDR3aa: CASSDNDRGMRLGLYGYTF
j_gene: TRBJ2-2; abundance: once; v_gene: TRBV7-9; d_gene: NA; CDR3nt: TGTGCCAGCAGCTTAAGGAGCAGAACGAACACCGGGGAGCTGTTTTTT; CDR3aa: CASSLRSRTNTGELFF
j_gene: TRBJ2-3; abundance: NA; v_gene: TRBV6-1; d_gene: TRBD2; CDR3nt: TGTGCCAGCAGTTTAGCGGGAGGGCCTACAGATACGCAGTATTTT; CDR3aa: CASSLAGGPTDTQYF
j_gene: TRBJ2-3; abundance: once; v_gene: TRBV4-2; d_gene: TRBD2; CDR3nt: TGTGCCAGCAGCCAAGCAGGGAGCGGGAGAAGCGGGACAGATACGCAGTATTTT; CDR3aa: CASSQAGSGRSGTDTQYF
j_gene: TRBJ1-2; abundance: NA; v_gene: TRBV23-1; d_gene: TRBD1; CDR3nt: TGCGCCAGCAGTCAAAATGACCTTATCGGGACAGTGACTTATGGCTACACCTTC; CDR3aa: CASSQNDLIGTVTYGYTF
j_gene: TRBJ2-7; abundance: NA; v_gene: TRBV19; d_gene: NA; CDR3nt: TGTGCCAGTAGTATTTCTCACGGGAGCCCATACTCCTACGAGCAGTACTTC; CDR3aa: CASSISHGSPYSYEQYF
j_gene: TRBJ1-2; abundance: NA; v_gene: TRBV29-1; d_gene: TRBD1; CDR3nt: TGCAGCGTTGGAGAGGACAGGGCCCTGGACTATGGCTACACCTTC; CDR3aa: CSVGEDRALDYGYTF
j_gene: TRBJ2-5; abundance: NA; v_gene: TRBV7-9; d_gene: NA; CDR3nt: TGTGCCAGCAGCTCCTCGGGAGAGACCCAGTACTTC; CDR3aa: CASSSSGETQYF
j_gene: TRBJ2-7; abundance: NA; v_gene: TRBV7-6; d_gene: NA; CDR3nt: TGTGCCAGCAGCTTACGAGGGGGCGAGCAGTACTTC; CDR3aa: CASSLRGGEQYF
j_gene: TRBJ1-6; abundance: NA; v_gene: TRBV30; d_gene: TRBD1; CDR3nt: TGTGCCTGGAGCGGACAGGGACGGAATTCACCCCTCCACTTT; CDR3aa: CAWSGQGRNSPLHF
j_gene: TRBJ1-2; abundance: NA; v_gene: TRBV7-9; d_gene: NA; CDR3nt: TGTGCCAGCAGCGACGTGCCTGGGACTACCAAGACCCAACGGGGCTACACCTTC; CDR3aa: CASSDVPGTTKTQRGYTF
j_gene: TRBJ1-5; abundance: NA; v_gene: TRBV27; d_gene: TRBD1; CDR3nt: TGTGCCAGCAGTGTGGACAGGGGCGGTCAGCCCCAGCATTTT; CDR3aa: CASSVDRGGQPQHF
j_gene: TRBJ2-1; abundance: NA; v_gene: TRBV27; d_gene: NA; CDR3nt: TGTGCCAGCAGTCCCAAGGGCGGGGTTCACAATGAGCAGTTCTTC; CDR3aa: CASSPKGGVHNEQFF
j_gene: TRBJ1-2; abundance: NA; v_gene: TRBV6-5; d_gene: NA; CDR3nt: TGTGCCAGCAGTCCGGGACTGCACTATGGCTACACCTTC; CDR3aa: CASSPGLHYGYTF
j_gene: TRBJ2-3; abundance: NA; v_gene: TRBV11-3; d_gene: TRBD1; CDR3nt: TGTGCCAGCAGCTCACGGACAGGTCGTGGGACAGATACGCAGTATTTT; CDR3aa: CASSSRTGRGTDTQYF
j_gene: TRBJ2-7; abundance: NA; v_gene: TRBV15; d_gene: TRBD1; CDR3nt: TGTGCCACCAGCAGAGCCCTGACAGGGGCCTCCTACGAGCAGTACTTC; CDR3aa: CATSRALTGASYEQYF
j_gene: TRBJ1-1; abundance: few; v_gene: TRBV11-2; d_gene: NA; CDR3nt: TGTGCCAGCAGCCCACCCCGGGGAGGAACTGAAGCTTTCTTT; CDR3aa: CASSPPRGGTEAFF
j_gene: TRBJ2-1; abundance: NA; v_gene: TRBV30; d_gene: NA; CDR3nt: TGTGCCTGGAGTTCCATTGGCGAGCAGTTCTTC; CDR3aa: CAWSSIGEQFF
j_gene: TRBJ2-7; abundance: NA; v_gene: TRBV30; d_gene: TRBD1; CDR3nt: TGTGCCTGGGCAAGGGGACAGACATACGAGCAGTACTTC; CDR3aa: CAWARGQTYEQYF
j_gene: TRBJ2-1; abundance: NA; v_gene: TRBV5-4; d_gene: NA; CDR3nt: TGTGCCAGCAGCTCTGAGACAGCTTATAGCTCCTACAATGAGCAGTTCTTC; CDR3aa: CASSSETAYSSYNEQFF
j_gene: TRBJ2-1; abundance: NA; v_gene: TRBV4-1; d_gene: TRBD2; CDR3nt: TGCGCCAGCAGCCAAGTAGGCGGGGGGAAGAATGAGCAGTTCTTC; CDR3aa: CASSQVGGGKNEQFF
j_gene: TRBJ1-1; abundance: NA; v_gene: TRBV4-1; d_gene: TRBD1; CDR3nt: TGCGCCAGCAGCCAAGTGGGGACAGAGAACACTGAAGCTTTCTTT; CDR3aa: CASSQVGTENTEAFF
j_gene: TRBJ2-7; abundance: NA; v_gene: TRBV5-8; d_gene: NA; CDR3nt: TGTGCCAGCAGCTTGGCCCCCCTACTGGGGCACGAGCAGTACTTC; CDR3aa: CASSLAPLLGHEQYF
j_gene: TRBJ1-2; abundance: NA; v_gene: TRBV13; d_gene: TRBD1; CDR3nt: TGTGCCAGCAGGCACAGGGGGAGCGACTATGGCTACACCTTC; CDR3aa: CASRHRGSDYGYTF
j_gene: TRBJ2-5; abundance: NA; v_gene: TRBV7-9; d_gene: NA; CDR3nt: TGTGCCAGCAGCTTATTCCCGGGGGCGATGGACAGGACTCAAGAGACCCAGTACTTC; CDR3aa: CASSLFPGAMDRTQETQYF
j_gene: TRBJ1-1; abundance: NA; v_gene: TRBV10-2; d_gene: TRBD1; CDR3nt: TGCGCCAGCAGTTGGACAGGGGGGAACACTGAAGCTTTCTTT; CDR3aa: CASSWTGGNTEAFF
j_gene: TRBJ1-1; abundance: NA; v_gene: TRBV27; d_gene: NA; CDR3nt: TGTGCCAGCAGCTCCCGGTTGGTCGCTGAAGCTTTCTTT; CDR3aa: CASSSRLVAEAFF
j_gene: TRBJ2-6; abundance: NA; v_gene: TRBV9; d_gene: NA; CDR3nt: TGTGCCAGCAGCCCCCGGGGGGGGGCCAACGTCCTGACTTTC; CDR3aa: CASSPRGGANVLTF
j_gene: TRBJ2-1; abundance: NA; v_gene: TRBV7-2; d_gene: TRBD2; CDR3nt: TGTGCCAGCAGCCCTCAGCGGGAAGGGTTGCAGTTCTTC; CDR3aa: CASSPQREGLQFF
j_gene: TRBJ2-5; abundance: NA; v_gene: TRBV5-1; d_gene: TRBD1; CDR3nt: TGCGCCAGCAGCTCCGGACAGGTCCCTTTAGAGACCCAGTACTTC; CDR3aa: CASSSGQVPLETQYF
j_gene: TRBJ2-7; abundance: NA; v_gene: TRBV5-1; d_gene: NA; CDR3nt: TGCGCCAGCAAATTAGGGGTTGGCTACGAGCAGTACTTC; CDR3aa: CASKLGVGYEQYF
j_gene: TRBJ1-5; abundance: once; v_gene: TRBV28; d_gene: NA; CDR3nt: TGTGCCAGCAGGACCGACATATTGAACAATCAGCCCCAGCATTTT; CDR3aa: CASRTDILNNQPQHF
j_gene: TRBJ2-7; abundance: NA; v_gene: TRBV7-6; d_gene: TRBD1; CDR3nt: TGTGCCAGCAGCTTCGCGGCAAGGACAGGGAATTACGAGCAGTACTTC; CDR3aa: CASSFAARTGNYEQYF
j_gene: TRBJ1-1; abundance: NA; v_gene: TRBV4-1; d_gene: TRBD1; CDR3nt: TGCGCCAGCAGCCAAGTCGACCAGGGGACAGGGATTTCGGTGGCTTTCTTT; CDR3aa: CASSQVDQGTGISVAFF
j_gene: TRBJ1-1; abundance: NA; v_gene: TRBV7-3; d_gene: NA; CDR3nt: TGTGCCAGCAAGGAAGGGGCGAACACTGAAGCTTTCTTT; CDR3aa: CASKEGANTEAFF
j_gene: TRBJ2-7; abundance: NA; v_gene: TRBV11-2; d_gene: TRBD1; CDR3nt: TGTGCCAGCGGAACAGGGGCTGACGAGCAGTACTTC; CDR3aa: CASGTGADEQYF
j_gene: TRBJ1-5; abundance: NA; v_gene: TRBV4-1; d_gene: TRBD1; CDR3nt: TGCGCCAGCAGCCAAGTAGGGGGCAGGCAGCCCCAGCATTTT; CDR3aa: CASSQVGGRQPQHF
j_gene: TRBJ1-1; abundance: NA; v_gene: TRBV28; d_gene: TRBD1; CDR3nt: TGTGCCAGCAGTCCGAGTATGGACAGGGAAGAAGCTTTCTTT; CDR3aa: CASSPSMDREEAFF
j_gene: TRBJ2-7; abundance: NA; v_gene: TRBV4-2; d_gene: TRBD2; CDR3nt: TGTGCCAGCAGCCAAGGTCACCTAGCGGGGTACTACGAGCAGTACTTC; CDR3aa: CASSQGHLAGYYEQYF
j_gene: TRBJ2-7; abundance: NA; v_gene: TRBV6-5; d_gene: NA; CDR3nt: TGTGCCAGCATCTCTAGCCCTTTTTACGAGCAGTACTTC; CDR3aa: CASISSPFYEQYF
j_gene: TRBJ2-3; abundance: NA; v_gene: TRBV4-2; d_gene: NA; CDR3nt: TGTGCCAGCAGCCAACTCAGCGGAGGGTCTGATACGCAGTATTTT; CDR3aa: CASSQLSGGSDTQYF
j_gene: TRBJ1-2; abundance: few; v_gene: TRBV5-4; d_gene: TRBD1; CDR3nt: TGTGCCAGCAGCTTGGGAGACAGGGGGCTTCAGGGCTACACCTTC; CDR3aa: CASSLGDRGLQGYTF
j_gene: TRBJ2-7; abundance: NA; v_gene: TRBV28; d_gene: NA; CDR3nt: TGTGCCGGACGAGGGGGTGTCGGCTACGAGCAGTACTTC; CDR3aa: CAGRGGVGYEQYF
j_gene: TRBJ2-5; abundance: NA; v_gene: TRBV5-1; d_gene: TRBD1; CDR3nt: TGCGCCAGCAGCTATGGACAGGGCGGAATTGGGGAGACCCAGTACTTC; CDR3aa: CASSYGQGGIGETQYF
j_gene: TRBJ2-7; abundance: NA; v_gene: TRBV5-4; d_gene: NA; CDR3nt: TGTGCCAGCAGCTCACAGGGATACGAGCAGTACTTC; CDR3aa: CASSSQGYEQYF